The clone carrying this T cell receptor (beta chain) was counted between two and nine times. Its specificity is not known. Losses at the gene ends were 2 bases for V and 6 bases for J; bases not matched to a gene: 10. The germline CDR1 and CDR2 sequences are SGHTA and FQGNSA. The length of the CDR3 is 17 residues. In the library, individual cDNA molecules carried attached unique molecular identifiers. TCRdb itself ran the 5' RACE reads through MiXCR, one entry per CDR3 protein. The sample lists just over 80,000 distinct CDR3 sequences, around 15% seen once, with roughly 1.4% in the top ten. The sample belongs to a study of early T cells in non-severe SARS-CoV-2 infection. Study information: Whole-blood bulk RNA, unsorted, was sequenced, and chains were unpaired.

Study-wide findings and caveats: Lookups in VDJdb leaned toward anti-spike CD8 responses and missed private and CD4 specificities.

What was sequenced was whole blood. The J gene is TRBJ2-1, the V gene TRBV7-2; 10 bases fit TRBD2. This TCR came from an adult who was a healthcare worker with PCR-confirmed SARS-CoV-2 infection or an uninfected control (not recorded which). CDR3 loop: CASSLYASGGAINEQFF. In nucleotides, the CDR3 is TGTGCCAGCAGCTTATACGCTAGCGGGGGCGCCATCAATGAGCAGTTCTTC. Full variable domain (outside the CDR3, taken from reference TRBV7-2 and TRBJ2-1): GAGVSQSPSNKVTEKGKDVELRCDPISGHTALYWYRQSLGQGLEFLIYFQGNSAPDKSGLPSDRFSAERTGGSVSTLTIQRTQQEDSAVYLCASSLYASGGAINEQFFGPGTRLTVL.